This paragraph reports one T cell receptor beta chain. Its antigen has not been determined. There are no base qualities to consult, and no much larger clone falls within one base. Ficoll-Paque density gradient centrifugation was the method used to isolate PBMCs. The CDR3 holds 14 amino acids from the cysteine to the phenylalanine. The sequence is cut down to CDR3 DNA, 42 bases in frame from base 1. A distance of 11 bases separates the germline ends of V and J, which lose 0 bases and 7 bases respectively. In the germline V gene, CDR1 corresponds to SNHLY and CDR2 to FYNNEI. The listed sequencing device is Illumina NovaSeq 6000. TCRalpha and TCRbeta cDNA libraries were built by 5'RACE with constant-segment primers, adding sample barcodes and unique molecular identifiers. Trizol reagent was used to extract RNA from every sample. Libraries were amplified in two PCR steps, with a second sample barcode and Illumina TruSeq adapters added in the second step. Libraries were sequenced on an Illumina NovaSeq with 2 x 150 bp paired-end reads. Turning to the authors' computational methods: Reads were demultiplexed and collapsed into UMI-guided consensus sequences with migec v1.2.7. With mixcr v2.1.11, UMI consensuses were aligned to TRA and TRB V and J templates and assembled into clonotypes. Expanded or contracted clonotypes were those called significant by both edgeR and NoisET, with noise models trained on biological replicates. For edgeR calls, the thresholds were a false discovery rate-adjusted p below 0.01 and a log2 fold-change of 1. PCA with hierarchical clustering of max-normalized trajectories of the 1000 most abundant clonotypes was used as exploratory dynamics analysis. Separately sequenced CD4+ and CD8+ repertoires were used to assign a CD4 or CD8 phenotype to each responding clone. TCRdb's own reprocessing of the public reads used fastp at Q25 and MiXCR and kept productive beta chains. All rows with the same CDR3 protein become a single entry with the most common DNA and genes. TCRdb assigned the V and J calls; the authors' analysis was not used. This sample gives approximately 150,000 distinct CDR3 sequences in total; 10% to 15% of them show up just once. The top ten clonotypes cover approximately 3.6% of the sample.

This sample is drawn from a study of T-cell memory formation after mild COVID-19 (TCRdb year 2021). For the study in its entirety: Most TCR sequence clusters were specific to one of the two donors. Longitudinal TCRalpha and TCRbeta repertoire sequencing tracked T-cell clones expanding and contracting after mild COVID-19 in a couple of donors. Two young, previously healthy adult volunteers, one female and one male, were included in the cohort. The full study reports these points: Contracting CD4+ clones appeared mostly in the CM and EM memory subsets, whereas CD8+ clones were enriched in EMRA. The study included only a couple of mild cases, and larger cohorts that include severe cases with pre-infection samples were judged to be necessary. Some responding clones were found in pre-infection memory, which suggests that pre-existing cross-reactive memory T cells took part in the SARS-CoV-2 response. Clones contracting from day 15 to 85 had balanced CD4/CD8 phenotypes, while a second wave expanding from day 15 to 37 was biased towards CD4+. SARS-CoV-2 specificity was not confirmed for the second-wave clones peaking on day 37.

Sequenced sample: PBMCs or a T cell subset sorted from them (not recorded which). The chain joins TRBV2 to TRBJ2-3, with no D gene named confidently. The sequence was collected from a man between 18 and 35 years old who had mild COVID-19 (a few samples of this study predate the infection). The sample titles of this study are shuffled in the database, so cell type and time point are left out; the donor was told from shared clones. The encoded CDR3 is CASSEALRGNTQYF. The DNA sequence reads TGTGCCAGCAGTGAAGCGCTTCGAGGAAATACGCAGTATTTT. The variable domain in full, with residues beyond the CDR3 obtained from the reference TRBV2 and TRBJ2-3 genes, is EPEVTQTPSHQVTQMGQEVILRCVPISNHLYFYWYRQILGQKVEFLVSFYNNEISEKSEIFDDQFSVERPDGSNFTLKIRSTKLEDSAMYFCASSEALRGNTQYFGPGTRLTVL.